This entry describes one T cell receptor (beta chain). Which antigen it targets is not known. No base quality values were provided; no much bigger clone lies one nucleotide off. The cohort consisted of approximately 670 healthy bone marrow donors. Cohort members were all nominally healthy when sampled, although unrecorded immune exposures were likely present. The donor tested CMV seropositive and was one of the 289 seropositive cohort members. A peripheral blood sample was collected from each donor, and TCR beta sequencing was performed on peripheral blood mononuclear cells. The Qiagen DNeasy Blood Extraction Kit was used to extract genomic DNA from the blood cell samples. The library was made by the immunoSEQ multiplex PCR assay. The multiplex PCR relied on a mix of 60 forward primers for TCR Vbeta segments and 13 reverse primers for TCR Jbeta segments. Amplification of the CDR3 region of rearranged TCR beta genes was performed with a multiplex PCR assay on genomic DNA. The Illumina HiSeq System was used to sequence the amplified TCR beta libraries as 87-base-pair reads. The original methods were these. A later analysis tallied around 80 million unique TCR beta chains across the 666 repertoires, and some 10 million of those chains were shared by two or more donors. Raw reads were error-corrected and collapsed into unique sequences by a nearest-neighbor algorithm in which closely related sequences were merged to remove PCR and sequencing errors. V, D and J gene segments were assigned by aligning CDR3 sequences to IMGT reference sequences. For a sequence to be retained, a match of at least six nucleotides to both a V gene segment and a J gene segment was required. A rearrangement counted as productive if the CDR3 had no stop codons and remained in frame with V and J, and every other rearrangement counted as non-productive. CDR3 was defined according to IMGT convention as the region running from the second conserved V-encoded cysteine to the conserved J-encoded phenylalanine. In an earlier analysis of more than 550 of the donors, sequences lacking an unambiguous match to a single V gene segment were excluded. An earlier analysis of just under 600 of the donors called V segments functional above 56.7% productive rearrangements and segregating when the between-donor standard deviation exceeded 5%. To diagnose cytomegalovirus status from the catalog of TCR beta chain sequences, a statistical classification framework was built. In a later analysis, V and J genes were assigned by comparing TCR nucleotide sequences against IMGT/GENE-DB human TR gene sequences. The TCRdist pipeline was used in a later analysis to assign CDR3 sequences and most-parsimonious VDJ recombination scenarios. In a later analysis, every TCR beta chain was defined by the combination of its CDR3 amino acid sequence and its V-gene family, and reads without a unique V-gene family were dropped. As a way to deal with suspected cross-contamination and a sequencing artifact, a later analysis dropped approximately 590 nucleotide sequences that were highly shared and had low generation probability. For each public chain, a later analysis derived a clonal expansion index from normalized ranks of inferred template counts within each repertoire. In a later analysis, generation probabilities were computed using a VDJ recombination model fitted to out-of-frame rearrangements, and the results were checked against IGoR. Hypergeometric tests were used in a later analysis to score TCR-TCR, TCR-HLA and TCR-CMV co-occurrence, with a repertoire-size bias correction applied to the TCR pairs. To estimate false discovery rates, a later analysis permuted the HLA or CMV assignments 20 times. In a later analysis, co-occurring TCRs were grouped with DBSCAN, and TCRdist sequence similarity was added when clustering was performed within HLA-allele-positive subsets. Co-occurrence clustering excluded repertoires with fewer than 30,000 or more than 120,000 public chains, plus five with anomalous nucleotide sharing. TCRdb limited this immuneACCESS table to in-frame rearrangements with V and J called. A share of clones is missing; checked studies link under half to unresolved V genes, and the rest is unexplained. Clone size and V and J calls were adopted from that table, with D and trimming inferred from the DNA. Counted in this sample were about 160,000 clones; 60% to 85% of them appeared once. Clones ranked in the top ten supply almost 3% of the sample.

Measured from the cysteine to the phenylalanine, the CDR3 is 16 residues long. Only the CDR3 part of the read is kept: 48 bases, read in frame from the first base. CDR1 and CDR2 are drawn from the germline V gene (reference sequence): MNHEY, SMNVEV. The V end gives up 4 bases and the J end 11 bases, leaving 12 bases in the junction not matched to a gene. The entry originates in a study of cytomegalovirus exposure and HLA in healthy donors (dated by TCRdb to about 2017). Looking at the study overall: According to an earlier analysis of 587 of the donors, roughly 180 million T cells yielded 120 million or so unique TCR beta sequences and approximately 300 Gb of sequence data. A later analysis re-analyzed previously published TCR beta repertoires from about 730 donors and added high-resolution HLA genotyping to study TCR occurrence patterns. The number of typed donors differed by locus: about 629-640 for A, B, C, DRB1 and DQB1; 500 to 550 for DQA1; approximately 600 for DPA1; and about 450 for DPB1. The study combined high-throughput TCR immunosequencing, statistical association of individual TCRs with disease status, and machine learning to predict cytomegalovirus infection status. Both class I and class II loci were covered by HLA typing, at four-digit resolution. Rather than using new phenotypic data, the later analysis identified candidate immune exposures from TCR beta sequences and from how often those sequences occurred across donors. Four or five DR-DQ haplotypes were treated as single units for association and clustering because of strong linkage in the cohort. In an earlier analysis of roughly 600 of the donors, high-throughput TCR beta sequencing was used to judge whether each TCR beta V gene segment behaved as functional or pseudogenic. Of the 300 to 400 genotyped donors, approximately 83% fell in the genetic ancestry cluster associated with self-reported Caucasian donors. All discovery cohort repertoires had been generated on a single sequencing platform. Among several hundred genotyped donors of the cohort, an average of around 250,000 unique TCR beta nucleotide sequences was sequenced per donor, of which 15% to 20% were non-productive. The study used immunosequencing to profile the T cell repertoires of about 670 subjects and linked those repertoires to cytomegalovirus serostatus. Donor age, sex, ethnicity and CMV serostatus were collected together with the repertoire data. The study was designed to test whether signatures of past pathogen exposure could be identified by cataloging public T cell receptors. A later genetic analysis used genome-wide SNP genotypes for about 65% of the roughly 670 donors, treating that subset as a discovery cohort. Along with the approximately 600-subject first cohort, a separate validation cohort of over a hundred different subjects was used. An early release covering some 640 HLA-typed donors comprised about 290 gigabases of sequencing data and about 90 million unique TCR sequences.

The study at large found these results: The study listed 150 to 200 TCR beta chains as associated with cytomegalovirus. A later genetic analysis reported fewer N-insertions in productive TCRs among donors in an Asian-associated ancestry cluster than the roughly 620-donor mean. In a later analysis, HLA-associated TCR beta chains were found to be more clonally expanded and to have lower generation probabilities than equally common non-associated chains. The presence/absence analyses assumed that sequencing depth was roughly uniform across donors, and that assumption may not be true. A further reported finding was that TCR beta sequences accurately predicted the HLA-A and HLA-B alleles for most subjects in the first cohort. Because some donors lacked HLA typing at each locus, the association tests relied only on the typed subset. The cohort was sequenced for TCR beta chains only, and without alpha or paired-chain data the features that could be detected were limited. It was suggested by the authors that the approach could potentially be generalized to other disease states and immunological phenotypes. Cytomegalovirus status was reported to be diagnosed by the classifier with high specificity and sensitivity in both the original and validation cohorts. Some IMGT-functional V segments, including TRBV6-2 and TRBV6-3, could not be distinguished by the 87-base-pair reads and were therefore excluded. Three of the identified cytomegalovirus-associated TCR beta chains were confirmed in vitro to be specific for cytomegalovirus antigens. A group of highly shared sequence variants was considered likely to be a technical artifact of the sequencing pipeline. Most CMV-associated TCR beta chains appeared to be HLA-restricted in a later analysis, and the HLA associations seemed to be driven largely by CMV exposure. Across donors, most TCR sequences were observed very rarely, whereas some public TCRs were present in many individuals. In an earlier analysis of approximately 600 of the donors, most TCR beta V segments were observed in productive rearrangements about 87% or about 30% of the time, broadly matching IMGT annotations. Linkage disequilibrium might explain the correlated functional status among segregating V segments, but an unknown experimental factor could not be ruled out. Because counts were too low, roughly 16 rarely observed V segments, including chromosome 9 orphons, were excluded from the earlier analysis of fewer than 650 of the donors. For the cohort, immune exposure information was limited to CMV serostatus. At a false discovery rate of 0.05, a later analysis linked 16,951 TCR beta sequences to specific HLA alleles. When HLA alleles, especially DR and DQ, strongly co-occurred, attributing TCR associations to individual alleles was difficult. In a later analysis, the rate of TCR association differed among HLA loci, with DRB1 alleles having the most associated TCRs and HLA-C alleles having the fewest. Several of the top co-occurrence clusters appeared to be linked to parvovirus B19, influenza, CMV and Epstein-Barr virus, according to a later analysis. An association between a missense DCLRE1C variant and V-gene and J-gene trimming of TCR beta chains was found in a later genetic analysis and replicated in an independent cohort.

The chain links TRBV27 with TRBJ1-6; TRBD1 matches 9 bases in the middle. Sequencing was carried out using PBMCs. The origin of this receptor is a woman between 50 and 59 years old in good health and CMV-seropositive. This receptor has the CDR3 CASSSPQTGGGTPLHF. The DNA is as follows: TGTGCCAGCAGTTCCCCGCAGACAGGGGGGGGGACACCCCTCCACTTT.